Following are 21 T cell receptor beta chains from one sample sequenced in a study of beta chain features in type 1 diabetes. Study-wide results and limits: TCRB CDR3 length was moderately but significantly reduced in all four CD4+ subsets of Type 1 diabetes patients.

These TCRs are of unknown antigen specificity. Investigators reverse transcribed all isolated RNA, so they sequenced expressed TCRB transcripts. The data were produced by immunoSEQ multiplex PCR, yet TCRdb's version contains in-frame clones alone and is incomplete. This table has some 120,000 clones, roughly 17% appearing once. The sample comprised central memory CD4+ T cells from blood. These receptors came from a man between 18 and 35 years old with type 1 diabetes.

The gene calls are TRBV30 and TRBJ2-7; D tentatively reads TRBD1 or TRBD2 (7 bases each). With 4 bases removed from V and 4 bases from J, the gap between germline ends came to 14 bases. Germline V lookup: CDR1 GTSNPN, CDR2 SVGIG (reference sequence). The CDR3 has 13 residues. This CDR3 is CAWTGGAFYEQYF. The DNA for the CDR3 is TGTGCCTGGACAGGGGGGGCCTTTTACGAGCAGTACTTC.

In nucleotides, the CDR3 is TGTGCCACCAGCAGAACCGGGACAGGGGGGAACGAGCAGTACTTC. Translation gives CATSRTGTGGNEQYF. This chain connects TRBV15 to TRBJ2-7, with 11 bases that match TRBD1. V lost 2 bases and J lost 5; bases outside the gene matches: 5. Per germline, CDR1 LNHNV and CDR2 YYDKDF (reference sequence). This CDR3 spans 15 amino acids.

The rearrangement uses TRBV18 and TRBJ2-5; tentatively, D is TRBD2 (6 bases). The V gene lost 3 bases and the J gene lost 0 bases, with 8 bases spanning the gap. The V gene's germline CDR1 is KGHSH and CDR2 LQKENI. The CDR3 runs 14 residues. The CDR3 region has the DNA TGTGCCAGCTCACCGGGACTGAACCAAGAGACCCAGTACTTC. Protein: CASSPGLNQETQYF.

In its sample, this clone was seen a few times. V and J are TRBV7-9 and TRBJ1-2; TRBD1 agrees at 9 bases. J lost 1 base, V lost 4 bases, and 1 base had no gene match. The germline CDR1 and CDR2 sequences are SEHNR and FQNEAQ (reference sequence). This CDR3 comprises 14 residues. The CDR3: CASSWGQGNYGYTF. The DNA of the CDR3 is TGTGCCAGCAGCTGGGGACAGGGTAACTATGGCTACACCTTC.

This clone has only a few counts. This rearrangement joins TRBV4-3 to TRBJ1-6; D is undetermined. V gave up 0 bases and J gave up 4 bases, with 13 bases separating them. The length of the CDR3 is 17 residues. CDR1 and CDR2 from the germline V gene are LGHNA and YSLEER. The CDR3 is CASSQDPSPRYNSPLHF. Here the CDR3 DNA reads TGCGCCAGCAGCCAAGACCCCAGTCCAAGATATAATTCACCCCTCCACTTT.

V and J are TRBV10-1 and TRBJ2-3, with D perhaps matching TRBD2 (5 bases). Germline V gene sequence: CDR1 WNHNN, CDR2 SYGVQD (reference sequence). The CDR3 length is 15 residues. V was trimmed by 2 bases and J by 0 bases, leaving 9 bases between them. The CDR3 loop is CASSEREGSTDTQYF. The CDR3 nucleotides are TGCGCCAGCAGTGAGCGGGAAGGTAGCACAGATACGCAGTATTTT.

CDR3 coding DNA: TGCGCCAGCAGTCTAGGCGTCTACGAGCAGTACTTC. Protein sequence: CASSLGVYEQYF. V usage is TRBV10-2 and J usage is TRBJ2-7; no definite D call. The germline V gene has CDR1 WSHSY and CDR2 SAAADI. V gave up 5 bases and J gave up 3 bases, with 8 bases separating them. CDR3 length equals 12 residues.

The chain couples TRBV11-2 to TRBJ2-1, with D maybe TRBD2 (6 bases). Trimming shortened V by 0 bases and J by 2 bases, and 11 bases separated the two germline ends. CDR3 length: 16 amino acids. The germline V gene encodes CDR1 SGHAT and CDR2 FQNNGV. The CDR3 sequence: CASSLDGRGTYNEQFF. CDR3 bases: TGTGCCAGCAGCTTAGATGGCCGGGGGACCTACAATGAGCAGTTCTTC.

The CDR3 loop reads CAWSPPGFSGNTIYF. In nucleotides, the CDR3 is TGTGCCTGGAGCCCCCCAGGATTTTCTGGAAACACCATATATTTT. J is TRBJ1-3 and V is TRBV30; D is uncertain. The V and J ends lost 3 bases and 1 base respectively, with 13 bases between them. Germline CDR1 reads GTSNPN; CDR2 reads SVGIG (reference sequence). CDR3 length: 15 residues. Filled out from reference TRBV30 and TRBJ1-3, the complete variable domain reads SQTIHQWPATLVQPVGSPLSLECTVEGTSNPNLYWYRQAAGRGLQLLFYSVGIGQISSEVPQNLSASRPQDRQFILSSKKLLLSDSGFYLCAWSPPGFSGNTIYFGEGSWLTVV.

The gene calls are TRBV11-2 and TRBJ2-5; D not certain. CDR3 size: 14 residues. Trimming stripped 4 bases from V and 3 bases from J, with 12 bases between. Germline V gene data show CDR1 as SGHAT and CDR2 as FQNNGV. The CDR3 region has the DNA TGTGCCAGCAGCTCTCGAAATTGGGAAGAGACCCAGTACTTC. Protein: CASSSRNWEETQYF.

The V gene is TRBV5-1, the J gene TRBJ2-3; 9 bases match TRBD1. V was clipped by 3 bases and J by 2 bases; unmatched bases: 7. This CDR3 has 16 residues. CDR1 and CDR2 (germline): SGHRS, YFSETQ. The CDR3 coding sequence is TGCGCCAGCAGCTCTCAGACAGGGGGTACCACAGATACGCAGTATTTT. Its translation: CASSSQTGGTTDTQYF.

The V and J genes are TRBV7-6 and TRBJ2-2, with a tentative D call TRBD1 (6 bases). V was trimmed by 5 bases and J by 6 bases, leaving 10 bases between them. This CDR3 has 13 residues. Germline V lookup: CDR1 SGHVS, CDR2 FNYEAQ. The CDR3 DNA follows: TGTGCCAGCAGCGGGCAGGGGTCCGGGGAGCTGTTTTTT. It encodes CASSGQGSGELFF. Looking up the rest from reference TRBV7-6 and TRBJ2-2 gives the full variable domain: GAGVSQSPRYKVTKRGQDVALRCDPISGHVSLYWYRQALGQGPEFLTYFNYEAQQDKSGLPNDRFSAERPEGSISTLTIQRTEQRDSAMYRCASSGQGSGELFFGEGSRLTVL.

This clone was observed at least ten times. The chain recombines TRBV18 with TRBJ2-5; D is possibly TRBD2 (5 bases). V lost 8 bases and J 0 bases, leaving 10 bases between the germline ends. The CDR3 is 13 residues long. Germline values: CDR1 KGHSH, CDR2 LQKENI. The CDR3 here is CASALGHQETQYF. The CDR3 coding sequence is TGTGCCAGCGCACTAGGTCACCAAGAGACCCAGTACTTC.

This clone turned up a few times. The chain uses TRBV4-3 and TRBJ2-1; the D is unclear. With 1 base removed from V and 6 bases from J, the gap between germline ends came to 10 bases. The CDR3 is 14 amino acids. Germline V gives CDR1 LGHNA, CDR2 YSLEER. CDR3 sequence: CASSQGARSNEQFF. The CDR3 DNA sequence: TGCGCCAGCAGCCAAGGTGCCCGGTCCAATGAGCAGTTCTTC.

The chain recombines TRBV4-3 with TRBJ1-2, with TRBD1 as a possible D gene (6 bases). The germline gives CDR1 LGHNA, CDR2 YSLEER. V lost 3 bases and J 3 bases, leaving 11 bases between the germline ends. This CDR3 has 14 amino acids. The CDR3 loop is CASSQQGLYYGYTF. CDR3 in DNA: TGCGCCAGCAGCCAGCAGGGGCTATACTATGGCTACACCTTC.

The CDR3: CSVGGTTNEKLFF. The CDR3 DNA reads TGCAGCGTAGGGGGTACGACTAATGAAAAACTGTTTTTT. The chain carries TRBV29-1 and TRBJ1-4; D possibly corresponds to TRBD1 (6 bases). Looked up from germline, CDR1 is SQVTM and CDR2 is ANQGSEA. The CDR3 contains 13 residues. Trimming pared 6 bases from V and 2 bases from J, leaving 10 bases between.

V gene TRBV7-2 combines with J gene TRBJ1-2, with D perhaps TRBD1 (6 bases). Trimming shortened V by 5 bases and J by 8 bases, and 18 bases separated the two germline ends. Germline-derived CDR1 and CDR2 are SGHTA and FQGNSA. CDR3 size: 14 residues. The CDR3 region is CASSIGTNTGGYTF. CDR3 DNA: TGTGCCAGCAGCATAGGGACAAATACAGGGGGCTACACCTTC.

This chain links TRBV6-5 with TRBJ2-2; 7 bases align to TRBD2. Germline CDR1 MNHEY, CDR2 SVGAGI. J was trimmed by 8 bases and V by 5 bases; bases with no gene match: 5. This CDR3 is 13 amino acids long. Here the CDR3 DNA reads TGTGCCAGCAGTGAAGTCGGGAGGGGGGAGCTGTTTTTT. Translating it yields CASSEVGRGELFF.

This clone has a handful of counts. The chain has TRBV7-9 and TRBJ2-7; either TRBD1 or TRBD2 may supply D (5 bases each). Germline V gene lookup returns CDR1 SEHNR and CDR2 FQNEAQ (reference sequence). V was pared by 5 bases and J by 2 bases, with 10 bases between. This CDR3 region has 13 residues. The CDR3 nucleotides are TGTGCCAGCAGCCCCAAGGGACCCTACGAGCAGTACTTC. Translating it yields CASSPKGPYEQYF. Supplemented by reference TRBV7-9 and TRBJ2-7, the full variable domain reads DTGVSQNPRHKITKRGQNVTFRCDPISEHNRLYWYRQTLGQGPEFLTYFQNEAQLEKSRLLSDRFSAERPKGSFSTLEIQRTEQGDSAMYLCASSPKGPYEQYFGPGTRLTVT.

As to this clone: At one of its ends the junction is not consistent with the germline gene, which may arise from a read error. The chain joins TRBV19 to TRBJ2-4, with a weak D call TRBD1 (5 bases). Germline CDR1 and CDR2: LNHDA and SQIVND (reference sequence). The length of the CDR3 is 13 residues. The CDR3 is CASSLDSKNIQYF. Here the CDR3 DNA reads TGTGCCAGTAGTCTAGACAGCAAAAACATTCAGTACTTC. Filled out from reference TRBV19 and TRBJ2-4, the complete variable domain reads DGGITQSPKYLFRKEGQNVTLSCEQNLNHDAMYWYRQDPGQGLRLIYYSQIVNDFQKGDIAEGYSVSREKKESFPLTVTSAQKNPTAFYLCASSLDSKNIQYFGAGTRLSVL.

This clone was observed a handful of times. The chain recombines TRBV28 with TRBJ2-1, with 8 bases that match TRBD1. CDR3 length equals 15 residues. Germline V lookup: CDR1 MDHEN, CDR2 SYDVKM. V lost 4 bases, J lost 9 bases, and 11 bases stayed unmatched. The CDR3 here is CASSSFGQGLPEQFF. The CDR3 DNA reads TGTGCCAGCAGTTCCTTTGGACAGGGCCTACCTGAGCAGTTCTTC.